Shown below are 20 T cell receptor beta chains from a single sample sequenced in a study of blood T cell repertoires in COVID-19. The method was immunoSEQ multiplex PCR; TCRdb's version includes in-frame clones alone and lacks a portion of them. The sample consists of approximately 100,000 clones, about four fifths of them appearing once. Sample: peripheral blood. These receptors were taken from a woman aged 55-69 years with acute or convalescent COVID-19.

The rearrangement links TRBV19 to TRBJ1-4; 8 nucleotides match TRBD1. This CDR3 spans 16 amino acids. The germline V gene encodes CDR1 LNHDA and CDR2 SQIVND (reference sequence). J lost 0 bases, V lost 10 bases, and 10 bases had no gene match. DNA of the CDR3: TGTGCCACCCAAGACAGGGGCTTTGCAACTAATGAAAAACTGTTTTTT. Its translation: CATQDRGFATNEKLFF.

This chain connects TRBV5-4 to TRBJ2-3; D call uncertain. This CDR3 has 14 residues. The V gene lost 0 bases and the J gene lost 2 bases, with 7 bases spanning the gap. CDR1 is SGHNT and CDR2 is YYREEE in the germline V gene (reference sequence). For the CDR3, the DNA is TGTGCCAGCAGCTTGGATTCAATCACAGATACGCAGTATTTT. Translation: CASSLDSITDTQYF.

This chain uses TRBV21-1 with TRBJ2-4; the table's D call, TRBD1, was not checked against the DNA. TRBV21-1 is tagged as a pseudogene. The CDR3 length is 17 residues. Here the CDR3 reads CASSTLRQELAKNIQYF. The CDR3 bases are TGTGCCAGCAGCACACTTAGACAGGAGTTAGCCAAAAACATTCAGTACTTC.

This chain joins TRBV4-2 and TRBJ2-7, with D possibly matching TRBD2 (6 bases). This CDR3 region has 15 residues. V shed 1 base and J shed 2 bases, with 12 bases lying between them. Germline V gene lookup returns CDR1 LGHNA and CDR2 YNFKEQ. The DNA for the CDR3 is TGTGCCAGCAGCCAAGCTCGGGAGAATCCCTACGAGCAGTACTTC. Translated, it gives CASSQARENPYEQYF.

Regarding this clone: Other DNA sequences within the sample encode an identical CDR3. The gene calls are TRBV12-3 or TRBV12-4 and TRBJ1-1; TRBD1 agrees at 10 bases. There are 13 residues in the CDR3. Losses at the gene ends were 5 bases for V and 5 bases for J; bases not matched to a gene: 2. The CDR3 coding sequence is TGTGCCAGCAGTAGGACAGGGGGGACTGAAGCTTTCTTT. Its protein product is CASSRTGGTEAFF.

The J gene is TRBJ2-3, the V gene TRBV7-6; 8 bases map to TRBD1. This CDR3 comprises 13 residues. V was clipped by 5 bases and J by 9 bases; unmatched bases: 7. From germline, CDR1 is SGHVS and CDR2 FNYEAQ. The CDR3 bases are TGTGCCAGCAGCACTCGACAGGGGATCACGCAGTATTTT. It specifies CASSTRQGITQYF. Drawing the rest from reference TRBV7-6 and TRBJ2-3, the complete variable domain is GAGVSQSPRYKVTKRGQDVALRCDPISGHVSLYWYRQALGQGPEFLTYFNYEAQQDKSGLPNDRFSAERPEGSISTLTIQRTEQRDSAMYRCASSTRQGITQYFGPGTRLTVL.

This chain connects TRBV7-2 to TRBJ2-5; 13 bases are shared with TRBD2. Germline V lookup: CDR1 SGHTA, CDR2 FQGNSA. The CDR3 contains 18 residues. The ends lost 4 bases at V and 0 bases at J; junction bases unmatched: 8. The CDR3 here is CASSSGLAGARYQETQYF. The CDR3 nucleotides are TGTGCCAGCAGCTCCGGACTAGCGGGGGCTAGGTACCAAGAGACCCAGTACTTC.

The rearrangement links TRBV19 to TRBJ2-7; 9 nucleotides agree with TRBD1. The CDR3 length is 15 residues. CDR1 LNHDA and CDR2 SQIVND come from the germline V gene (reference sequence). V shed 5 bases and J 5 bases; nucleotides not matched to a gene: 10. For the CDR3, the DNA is TGTGCCAGTAGTCTTCAAAACAGGGGGCAGGACGAGCAGTACTTC. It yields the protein CASSLQNRGQDEQYF.

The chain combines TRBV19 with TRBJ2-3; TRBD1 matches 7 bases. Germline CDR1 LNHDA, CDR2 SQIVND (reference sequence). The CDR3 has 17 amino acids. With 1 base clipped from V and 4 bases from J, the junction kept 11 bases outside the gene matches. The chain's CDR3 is CASSIVYDREFPDTQYF. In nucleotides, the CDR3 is TGTGCCAGTAGTATAGTTTACGACAGGGAATTCCCAGATACGCAGTATTTT.

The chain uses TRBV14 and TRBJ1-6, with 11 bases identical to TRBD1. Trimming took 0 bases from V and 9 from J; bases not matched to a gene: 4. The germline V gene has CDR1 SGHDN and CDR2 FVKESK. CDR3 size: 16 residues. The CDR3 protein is CASSQDPGQGVSPLHF. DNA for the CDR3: TGTGCCAGCAGCCAAGATCCGGGACAGGGGGTTTCACCCCTCCACTTT.

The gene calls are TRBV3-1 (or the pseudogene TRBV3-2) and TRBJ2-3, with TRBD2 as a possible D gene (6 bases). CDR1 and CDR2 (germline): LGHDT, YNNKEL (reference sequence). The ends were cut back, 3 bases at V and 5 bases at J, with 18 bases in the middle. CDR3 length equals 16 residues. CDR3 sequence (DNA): TGTGCCAGCAGCCAGAACGCCCCCCAAGCGGGAGATACGCAGTATTTT. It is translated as CASSQNAPQAGDTQYF.

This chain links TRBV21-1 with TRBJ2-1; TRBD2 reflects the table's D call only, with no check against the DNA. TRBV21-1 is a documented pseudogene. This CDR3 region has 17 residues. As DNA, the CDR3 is TGTGCCAGCAGCAAAGAGAGGACTAGTGTCCCTTACAATGAGCAGTTCTTC. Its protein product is CASSKERTSVPYNEQFF.

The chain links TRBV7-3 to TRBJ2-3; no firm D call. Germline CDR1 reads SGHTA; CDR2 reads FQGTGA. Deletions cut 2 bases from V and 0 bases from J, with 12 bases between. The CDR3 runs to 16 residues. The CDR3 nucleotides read TGTGCCAGCAGCTTAGGCAGGCTCACTAGCACAGATACGCAGTATTTT. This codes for CASSLGRLTSTDTQYF.

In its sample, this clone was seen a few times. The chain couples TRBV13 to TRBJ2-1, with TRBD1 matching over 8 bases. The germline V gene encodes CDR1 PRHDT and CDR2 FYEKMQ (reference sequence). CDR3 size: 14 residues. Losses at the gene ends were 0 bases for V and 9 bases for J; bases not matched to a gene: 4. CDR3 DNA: TGTGCCAGCAGCTTAGGGCCAGGGGGCTTTGAGCAGTTCTTC. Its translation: CASSLGPGGFEQFF.

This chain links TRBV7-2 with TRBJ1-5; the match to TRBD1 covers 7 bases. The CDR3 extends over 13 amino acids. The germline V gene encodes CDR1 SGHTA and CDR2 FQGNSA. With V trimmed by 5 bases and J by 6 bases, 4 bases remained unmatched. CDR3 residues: CASSDGQAQPQHF. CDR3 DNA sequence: TGTGCCAGCAGCGACGGACAGGCTCAGCCCCAGCATTTT.

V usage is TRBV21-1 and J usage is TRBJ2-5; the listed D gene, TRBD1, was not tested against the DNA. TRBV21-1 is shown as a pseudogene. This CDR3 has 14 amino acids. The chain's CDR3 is CASTVQGTRETQYF. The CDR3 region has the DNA TGTGCCAGCACCGTCCAGGGTACACGGGAGACCCAGTACTTC.

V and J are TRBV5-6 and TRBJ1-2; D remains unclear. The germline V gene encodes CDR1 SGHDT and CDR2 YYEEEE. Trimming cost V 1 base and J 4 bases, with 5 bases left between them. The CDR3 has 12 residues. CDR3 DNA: TGTGCCAGCAGCTTGTATAGCTATGGCTACACCTTC. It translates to CASSLYSYGYTF.

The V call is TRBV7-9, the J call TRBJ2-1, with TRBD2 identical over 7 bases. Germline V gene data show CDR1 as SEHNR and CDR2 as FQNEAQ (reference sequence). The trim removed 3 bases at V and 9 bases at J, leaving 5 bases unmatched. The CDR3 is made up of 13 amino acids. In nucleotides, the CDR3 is TGTGCCAGCAGCTTCACTAGCGTTAGTGAGCAGTTCTTC. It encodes CASSFTSVSEQFF.

CDR3 coding DNA: TGTGCCAGCAGTGAAGGACAGCACTATGGCTACACCTTC. The encoded protein is CASSEGQHYGYTF. V is TRBV2 and J is TRBJ1-2; weak D call: TRBD1 (5 bases). V dropped 1 base and J dropped 3 bases, with 6 bases sitting between them. CDR1 SNHLY and CDR2 FYNNEI come from the germline V gene. CDR3 length: 13 amino acids.

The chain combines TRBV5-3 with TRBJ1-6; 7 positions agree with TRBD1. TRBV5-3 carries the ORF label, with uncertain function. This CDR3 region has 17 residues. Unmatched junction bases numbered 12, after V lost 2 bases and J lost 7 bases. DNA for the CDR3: TGTGCCAGAAGCTTTTCGGTGGTAGGGGGCGAGAATTCACCCCTCCACTTT. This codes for CARSFSVVGGENSPLHF.